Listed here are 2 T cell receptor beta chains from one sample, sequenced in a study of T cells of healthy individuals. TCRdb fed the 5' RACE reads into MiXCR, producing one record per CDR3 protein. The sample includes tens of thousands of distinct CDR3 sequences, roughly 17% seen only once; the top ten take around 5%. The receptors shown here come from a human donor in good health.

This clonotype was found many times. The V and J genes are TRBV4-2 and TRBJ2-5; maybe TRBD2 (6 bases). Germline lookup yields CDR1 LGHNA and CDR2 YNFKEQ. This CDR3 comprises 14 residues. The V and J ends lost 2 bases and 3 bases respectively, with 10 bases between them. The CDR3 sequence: CASSQPGEEETQYF. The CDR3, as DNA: TGTGCCAGCAGCCAACCGGGAGAGGAAGAGACCCAGTACTTC.

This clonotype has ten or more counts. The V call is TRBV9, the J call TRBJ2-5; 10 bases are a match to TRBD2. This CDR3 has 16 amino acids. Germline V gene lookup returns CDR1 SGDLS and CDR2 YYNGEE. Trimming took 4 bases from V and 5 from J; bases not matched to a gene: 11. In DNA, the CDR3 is TGTGCCAGCAGCCCCACCCAGCGGGAGGGCCCGGAGACCCAGTACTTC. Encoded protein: CASSPTQREGPETQYF.